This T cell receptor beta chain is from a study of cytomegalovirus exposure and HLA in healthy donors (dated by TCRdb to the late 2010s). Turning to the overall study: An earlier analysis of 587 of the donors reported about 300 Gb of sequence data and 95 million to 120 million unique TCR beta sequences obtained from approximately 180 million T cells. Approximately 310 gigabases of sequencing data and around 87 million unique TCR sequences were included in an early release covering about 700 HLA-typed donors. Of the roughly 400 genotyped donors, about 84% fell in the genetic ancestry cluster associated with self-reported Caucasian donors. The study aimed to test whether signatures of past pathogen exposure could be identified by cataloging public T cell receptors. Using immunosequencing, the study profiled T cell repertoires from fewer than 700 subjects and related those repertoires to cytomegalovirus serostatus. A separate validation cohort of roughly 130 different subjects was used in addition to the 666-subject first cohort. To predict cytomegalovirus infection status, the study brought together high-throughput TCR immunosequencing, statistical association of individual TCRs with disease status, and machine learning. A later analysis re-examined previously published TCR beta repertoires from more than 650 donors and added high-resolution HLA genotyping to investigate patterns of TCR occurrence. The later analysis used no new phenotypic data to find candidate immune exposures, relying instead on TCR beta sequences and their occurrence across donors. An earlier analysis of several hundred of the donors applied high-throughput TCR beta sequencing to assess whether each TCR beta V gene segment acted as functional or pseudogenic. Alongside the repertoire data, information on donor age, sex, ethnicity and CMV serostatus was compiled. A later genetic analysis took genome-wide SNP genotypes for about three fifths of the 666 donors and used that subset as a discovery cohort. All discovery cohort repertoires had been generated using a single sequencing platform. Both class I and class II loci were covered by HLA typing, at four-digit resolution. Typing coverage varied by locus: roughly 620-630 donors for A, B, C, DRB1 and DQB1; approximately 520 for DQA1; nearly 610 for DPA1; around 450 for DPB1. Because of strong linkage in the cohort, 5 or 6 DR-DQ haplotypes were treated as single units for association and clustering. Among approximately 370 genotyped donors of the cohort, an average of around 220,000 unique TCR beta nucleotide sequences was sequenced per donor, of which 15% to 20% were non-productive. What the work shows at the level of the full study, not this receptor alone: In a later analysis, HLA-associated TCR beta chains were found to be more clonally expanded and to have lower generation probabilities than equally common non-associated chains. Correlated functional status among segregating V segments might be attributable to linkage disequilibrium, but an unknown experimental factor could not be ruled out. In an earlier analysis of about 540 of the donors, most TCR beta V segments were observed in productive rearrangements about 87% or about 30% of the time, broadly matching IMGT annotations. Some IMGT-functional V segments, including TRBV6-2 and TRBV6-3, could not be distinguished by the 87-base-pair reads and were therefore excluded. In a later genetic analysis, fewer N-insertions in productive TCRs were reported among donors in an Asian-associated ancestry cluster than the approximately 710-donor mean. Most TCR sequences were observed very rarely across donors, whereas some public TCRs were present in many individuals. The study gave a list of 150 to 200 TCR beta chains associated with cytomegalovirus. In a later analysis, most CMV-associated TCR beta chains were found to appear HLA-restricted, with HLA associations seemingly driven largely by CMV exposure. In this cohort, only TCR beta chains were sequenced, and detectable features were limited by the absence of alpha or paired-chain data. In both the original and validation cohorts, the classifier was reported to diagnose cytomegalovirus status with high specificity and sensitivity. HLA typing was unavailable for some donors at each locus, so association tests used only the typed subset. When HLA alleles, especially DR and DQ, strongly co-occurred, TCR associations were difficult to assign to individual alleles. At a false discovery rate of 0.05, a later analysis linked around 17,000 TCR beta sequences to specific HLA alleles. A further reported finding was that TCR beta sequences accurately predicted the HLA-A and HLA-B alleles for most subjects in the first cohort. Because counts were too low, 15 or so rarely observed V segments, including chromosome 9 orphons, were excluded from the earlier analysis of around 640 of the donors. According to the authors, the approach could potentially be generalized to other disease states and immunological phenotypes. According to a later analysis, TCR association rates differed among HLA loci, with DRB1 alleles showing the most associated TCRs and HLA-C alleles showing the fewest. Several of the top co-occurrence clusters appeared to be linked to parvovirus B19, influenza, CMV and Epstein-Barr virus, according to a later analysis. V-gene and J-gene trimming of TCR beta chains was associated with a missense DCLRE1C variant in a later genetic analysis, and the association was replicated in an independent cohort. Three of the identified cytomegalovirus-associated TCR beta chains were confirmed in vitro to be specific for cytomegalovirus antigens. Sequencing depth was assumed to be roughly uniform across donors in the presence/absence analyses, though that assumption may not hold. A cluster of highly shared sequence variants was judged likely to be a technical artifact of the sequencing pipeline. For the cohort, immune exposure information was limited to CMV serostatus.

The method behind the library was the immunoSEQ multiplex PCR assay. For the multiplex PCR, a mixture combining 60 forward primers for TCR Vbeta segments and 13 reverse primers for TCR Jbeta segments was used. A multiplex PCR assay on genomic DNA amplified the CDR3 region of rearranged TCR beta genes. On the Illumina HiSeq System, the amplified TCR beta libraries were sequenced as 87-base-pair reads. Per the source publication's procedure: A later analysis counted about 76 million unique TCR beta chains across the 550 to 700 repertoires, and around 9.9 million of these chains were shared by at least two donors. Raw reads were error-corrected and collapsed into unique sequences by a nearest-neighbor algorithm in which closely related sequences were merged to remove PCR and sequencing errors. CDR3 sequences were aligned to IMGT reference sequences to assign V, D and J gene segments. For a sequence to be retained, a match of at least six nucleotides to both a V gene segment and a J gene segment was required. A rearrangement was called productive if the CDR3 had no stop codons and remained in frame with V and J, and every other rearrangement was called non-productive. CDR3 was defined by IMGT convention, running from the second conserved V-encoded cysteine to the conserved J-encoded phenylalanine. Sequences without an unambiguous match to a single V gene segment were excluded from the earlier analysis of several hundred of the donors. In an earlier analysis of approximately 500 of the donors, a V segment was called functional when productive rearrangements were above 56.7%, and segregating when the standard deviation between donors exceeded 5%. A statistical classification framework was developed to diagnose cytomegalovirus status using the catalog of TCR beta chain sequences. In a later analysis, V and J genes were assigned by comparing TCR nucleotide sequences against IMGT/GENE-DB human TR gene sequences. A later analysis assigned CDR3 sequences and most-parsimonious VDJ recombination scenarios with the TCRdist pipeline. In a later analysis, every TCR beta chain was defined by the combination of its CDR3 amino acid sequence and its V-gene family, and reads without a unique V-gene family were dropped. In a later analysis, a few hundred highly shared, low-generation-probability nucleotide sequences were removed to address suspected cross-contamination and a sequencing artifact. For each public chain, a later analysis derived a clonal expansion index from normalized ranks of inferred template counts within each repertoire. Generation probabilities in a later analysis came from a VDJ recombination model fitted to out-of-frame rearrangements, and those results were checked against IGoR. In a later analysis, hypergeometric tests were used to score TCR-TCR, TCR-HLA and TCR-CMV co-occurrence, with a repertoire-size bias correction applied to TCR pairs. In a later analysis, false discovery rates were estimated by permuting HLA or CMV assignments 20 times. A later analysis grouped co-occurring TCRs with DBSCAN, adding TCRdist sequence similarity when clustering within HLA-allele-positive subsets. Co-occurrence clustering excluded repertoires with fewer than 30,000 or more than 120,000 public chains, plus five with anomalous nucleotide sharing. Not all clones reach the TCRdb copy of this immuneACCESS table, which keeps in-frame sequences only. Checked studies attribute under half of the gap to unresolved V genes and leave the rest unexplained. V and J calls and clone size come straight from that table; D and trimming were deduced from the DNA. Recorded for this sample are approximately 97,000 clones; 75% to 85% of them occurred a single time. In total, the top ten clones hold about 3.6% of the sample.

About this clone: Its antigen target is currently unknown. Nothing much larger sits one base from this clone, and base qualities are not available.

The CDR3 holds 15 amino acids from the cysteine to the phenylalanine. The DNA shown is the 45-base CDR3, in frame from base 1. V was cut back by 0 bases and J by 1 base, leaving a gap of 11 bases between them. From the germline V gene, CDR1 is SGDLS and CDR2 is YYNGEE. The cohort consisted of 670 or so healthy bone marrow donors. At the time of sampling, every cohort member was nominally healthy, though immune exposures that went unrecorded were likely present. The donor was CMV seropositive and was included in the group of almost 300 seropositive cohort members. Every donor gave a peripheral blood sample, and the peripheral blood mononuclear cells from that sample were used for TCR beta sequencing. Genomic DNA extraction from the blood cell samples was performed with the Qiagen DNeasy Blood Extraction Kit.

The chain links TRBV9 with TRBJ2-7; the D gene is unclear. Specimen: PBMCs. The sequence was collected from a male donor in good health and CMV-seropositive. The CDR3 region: CASSVAASASYEQYF. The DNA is TGTGCCAGCAGCGTAGCTGCCAGCGCATCCTACGAGCAGTACTTC.